The clone carrying this TCR beta chain has at least ten counts. Its antigen remains unidentified. The data were obtained in a study of CD8 T cells in ankylosing spondylitis. Overall study results and limits: What appeared characteristic of ankylosing spondylitis blood was a TCR beta motif of eight highly homologous variants. Clones linked to disease, bearing a CD8+ phenotype, were relatively rare in peripheral blood. Reports say disease-linked clones showed up significantly more in matched ankylosing spondylitis synovial fluid.

5'-RACE, quantitative and with molecular barcodes, yielded the TCR beta libraries. TCRdb redid the calling of the 5' RACE reads with MiXCR, one entry per CDR3 protein. The data contain around 150,000 distinct CDR3 sequences, roughly 18% of them singletons. The sequence was collected from a male donor with ankylosing spondylitis or in good health (not recorded which). The specimen was blood, either unsorted or a sorted T cell fraction (not recorded which).

This CDR3 is CASSLDRNGYEQYF. DNA for the CDR3: TGCGCCAGCAGCTTGGACAGAAATGGCTACGAGCAGTACTTC. The gene calls are TRBV5-1 and TRBJ2-7; D uncertain. Per the germline V gene, CDR1 is SGHRS and CDR2 is YFSETQ. Trimming pared 0 bases from V and 3 bases from J, leaving 10 bases between. The CDR3 covers 14 residues.